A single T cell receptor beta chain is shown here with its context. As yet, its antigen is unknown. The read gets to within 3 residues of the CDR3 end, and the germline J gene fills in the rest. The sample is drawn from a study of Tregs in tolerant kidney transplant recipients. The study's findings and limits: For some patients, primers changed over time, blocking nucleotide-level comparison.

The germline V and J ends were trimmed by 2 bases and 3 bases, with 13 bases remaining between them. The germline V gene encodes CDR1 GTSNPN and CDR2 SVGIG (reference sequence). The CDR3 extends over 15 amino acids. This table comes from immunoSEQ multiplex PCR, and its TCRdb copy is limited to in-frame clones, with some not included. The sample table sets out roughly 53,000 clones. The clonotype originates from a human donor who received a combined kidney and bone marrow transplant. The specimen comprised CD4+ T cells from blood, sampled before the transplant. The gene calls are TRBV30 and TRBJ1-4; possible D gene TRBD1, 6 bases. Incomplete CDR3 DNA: TGTGCCTGGAGTACACAGGGTTGGTCTAATGAAAAA. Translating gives CAWSTQGWSNEK. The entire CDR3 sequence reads CAWSTQGWSNEKLFF.